The present TCR beta chain was sequenced within a study of blood T cell repertoires in COVID-19. Germline values: CDR1 SGHRS, CDR2 YFSETQ. The CDR3 consists of 14 residues. The V and J ends lost 4 bases and 8 bases respectively, with 13 bases between them. How the authors handled the data: The assay estimated nucleated cells by amplifying reference gene primers. Here immunoSEQ multiplex PCR was the method, and the copy in TCRdb shows in-frame clones only, minus some. Clone size and the V and J calls come from that table; the DNA yielded D and trimming. Seen here are 130,000 or so clones, roughly 81% observed once, and the top ten hold 9.5% to 15%.

The receptor comes from a human donor in a cohort sampled during active COVID-19. This sequence joins TRBV5-1 and TRBJ1-6, with a tentative D call TRBD1 (5 bases). The specimen sequenced was peripheral blood. The CDR3 here is CASSRRVDDSPLHF. CDR3 bases: TGCGCCAGCAGCCGCAGGGTAGATGATTCACCCCTCCACTTT.